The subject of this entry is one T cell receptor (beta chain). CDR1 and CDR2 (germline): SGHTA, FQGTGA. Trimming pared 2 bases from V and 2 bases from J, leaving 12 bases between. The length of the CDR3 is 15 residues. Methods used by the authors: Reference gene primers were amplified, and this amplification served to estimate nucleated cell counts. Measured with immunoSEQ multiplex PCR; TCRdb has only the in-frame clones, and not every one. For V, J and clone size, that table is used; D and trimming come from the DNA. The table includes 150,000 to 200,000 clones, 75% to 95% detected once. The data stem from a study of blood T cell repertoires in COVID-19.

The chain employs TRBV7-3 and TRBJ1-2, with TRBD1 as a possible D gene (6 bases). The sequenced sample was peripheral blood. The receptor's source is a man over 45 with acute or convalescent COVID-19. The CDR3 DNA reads TGTGCCAGCAGCTTATTGGGCAGGGGAAACTATGGCTACACCTTC. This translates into CASSLLGRGNYGYTF.